The 13 T cell receptor beta chains presented below share a single source sample, sequenced in a study of beta chain features in type 1 diabetes. Expressed TCRB transcripts were sequenced because the isolated RNA had all been reverse transcribed beforehand. Libraries were prepared by immunoSEQ multiplex PCR; TCRdb keeps only in-frame clonotypes and omits some of them. The sample shows a few hundred thousand clones, approximately 11% of them seen only once. Sequencing was done on a sample of naive CD4+ T cells from blood. These receptors came from a woman aged 25 to 39 in good health.

This chain joins TRBV30 and TRBJ1-2; no clear D. This CDR3 has 11 amino acids. The germline V gene has CDR1 GTSNPN and CDR2 SVGIG (reference sequence). V was trimmed by 1 base and J by 9 bases, leaving 9 bases between them. This CDR3 reads CAWSAAKSYTF. CDR3 coding DNA: TGTGCCTGGAGTGCCGCGAAAAGCTACACCTTC.

This clone came up a few times. V and J are TRBV18 and TRBJ2-1; 9 bases align to TRBD2. Germline assignment: CDR1 KGHSH and CDR2 LQKENI. After removal of 0 bases from V and 7 bases from J, the junction contained 4 bases not matched to a gene. This CDR3 is built from 15 residues. CDR3 DNA: TGTGCCAGCTCACCACCCCCACTAGCGGGTAATGAGCAGTTCTTC. It is translated as CASSPPPLAGNEQFF.

This sequence joins TRBV18 and TRBJ1-4; D is unresolved. V shed 1 base and J shed 0 bases, with 6 bases lying between them. The CDR3 consists of 15 residues. Germline CDR1 and CDR2: KGHSH and LQKENI. This CDR3 is CASSPQRATNEKLFF. Written as DNA, the CDR3 is TGTGCCAGCTCACCACAGAGAGCAACTAATGAAAAACTGTTTTTT.

With respect to this clone: The sample contains more than one DNA sequence encoding this CDR3. The CDR3 here is CASSLEGVGSYEQYF. The CDR3, as DNA: TGCGCCAGCAGCTTGGAAGGAGTTGGGTCCTACGAGCAGTACTTC. V usage is TRBV5-1 and J usage is TRBJ2-7; D gene unclear. Per germline, CDR1 SGHRS and CDR2 YFSETQ. V was pared by 0 bases and J by 1 base, with 11 bases between. CDR3 size: 15 residues.

The chain joins TRBV15 to TRBJ2-1; 10 bases match TRBD1. The CDR3 runs 15 residues. The J segment lost 10 bases and the V segment lost 6 bases, leaving 12 bases of the junction unmatched. Germline CDR1 is LNHNV and CDR2 is YYDKDF (reference sequence). The CDR3, as DNA: TGTGCCACCAGACCCCGAAGACAGGGGGCTAGGGAGCAGTTCTTC. Its translation is CATRPRRQGAREQFF.

This clone was picked up a small number of times. V gene TRBV25-1 combines with J gene TRBJ2-1; 15 positions match TRBD2. Trimming at V came to 8 bases and at J to 6 bases, leaving 8 bases not matched to a gene. CDR1 and CDR2 from the germline V gene are MGHDK and SYGVNS. This CDR3 is built from 16 residues. The chain's CDR3 is CASEGTSGRTVNEQFF. CDR3 DNA: TGTGCCAGCGAAGGGACTAGCGGGAGGACCGTCAATGAGCAGTTCTTC.

The genes are TRBV20-1 and TRBJ2-7; unclear D gene. CDR3 size: 11 residues. V was shortened by 6 bases and J by 2 bases, with 8 bases between the two germline ends. In germline, CDR1 is DFQATT, CDR2 SNEGSKA (reference sequence). The DNA of the CDR3 is TGCAGTGCCCTAGATACCTACGAGCAGTACTTC. Its protein is CSALDTYEQYF.

V gene TRBV9 combines with J gene TRBJ2-6; 8 bases line up with TRBD1. Germline loops: CDR1 SGDLS, CDR2 YYNGEE. This CDR3 has 19 amino acids. V shed 0 bases and J 0 bases; nucleotides not matched to a gene: 8. The CDR3 spells CASSVVTGQDFSGANVLTF. The CDR3 nucleotides read TGTGCCAGCAGCGTAGTAACGGGACAGGATTTCTCTGGGGCCAACGTCCTGACTTTC.

This clone was counted between two and nine times. The chain recombines TRBV2 with TRBJ2-7; 9 bases line up with TRBD2. The CDR3 is 13 amino acids. CDR1 is SNHLY and CDR2 is FYNNEI in the germline V gene. Trimming cost V 7 bases and J 6 bases; bases outside gene matches: 7. DNA of the CDR3: TGTGCCAGCATGTATAATAGCGGGAGCGAGCAGTACTTC. Translating gives CASMYNSGSEQYF.

In its sample, this clone was seen a few times. The chain combines TRBV18 with TRBJ2-1; TRBD2 matches 7 bases. This CDR3 has 18 amino acids. J lost 5 bases, V lost 2 bases, and 15 bases had no gene match. Germline V gives CDR1 KGHSH, CDR2 LQKENI. The chain's CDR3 is CASSPNPARGRAHNEQFF. CDR3 nucleotide sequence: TGTGCCAGCTCACCAAATCCCGCACGGGGGAGGGCCCACAATGAGCAGTTCTTC.

This chain links TRBV9 with TRBJ2-2; 7 bases are a match to TRBD1. The CDR3 has 17 amino acids. Trimming cost V 3 bases and J 4 bases; bases outside gene matches: 12. Germline V gene data show CDR1 as SGDLS and CDR2 as YYNGEE. CDR3 nucleotide sequence: TGTGCCAGCAGCGAACCGGGACAGCCTTTTACCACCGGGGAGCTGTTTTTT. Translated: CASSEPGQPFTTGELFF.

This clone was seen more than once but under ten times. J is TRBJ2-4 and V is TRBV19; D is possibly TRBD1 (5 bases). Germline lookup yields CDR1 LNHDA and CDR2 SQIVND (reference sequence). The CDR3 is 13 residues long. V was clipped by 10 bases and J by 0 bases, with 10 bases between them. The CDR3 nucleotides read TGTGCCACCTTAGGGGTAGCCAAAAACATTCAGTACTTC. Amino acid sequence: CATLGVAKNIQYF.

This clone has just a few counts. The chain recombines TRBV28 with TRBJ2-1, with a weak D call TRBD1 (6 bases). The CDR3 totals 14 residues. Germline loops: CDR1 MDHEN, CDR2 SYDVKM. V was shortened by 2 bases and J by 6 bases, with 11 bases between the two germline ends. CDR3 DNA sequence: TGTGCCAGCAGTTTAGACCAGGGGAGCAATGAGCAGTTCTTC. It specifies CASSLDQGSNEQFF.